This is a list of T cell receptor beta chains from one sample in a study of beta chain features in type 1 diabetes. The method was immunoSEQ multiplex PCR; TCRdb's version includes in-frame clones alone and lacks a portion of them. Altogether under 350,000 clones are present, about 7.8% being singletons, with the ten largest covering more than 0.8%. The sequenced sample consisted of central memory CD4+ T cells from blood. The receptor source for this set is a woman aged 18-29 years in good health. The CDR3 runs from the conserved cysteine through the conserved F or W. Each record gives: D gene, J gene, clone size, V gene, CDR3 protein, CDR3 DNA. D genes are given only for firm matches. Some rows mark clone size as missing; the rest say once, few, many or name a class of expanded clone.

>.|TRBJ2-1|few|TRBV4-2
CASSLRGNPYGEQFF
TGTGCCAGCAGCTTGAGGGGGAACCCATACGGTGAGCAGTTCTTC
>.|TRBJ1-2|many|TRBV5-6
CASSDAGGTPLNYGYTF
TGTGCCAGCAGCGACGCCGGTGGGACACCCCTCAACTATGGCTACACCTTC
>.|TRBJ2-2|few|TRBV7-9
CASSFRGAGELFF
TGTGCCAGCAGCTTCCGAGGGGCCGGGGAGCTGTTTTTT
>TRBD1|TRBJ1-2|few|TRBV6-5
CASSYTNRGRGKGYTF
TGTGCCAGCAGTTACACCAACAGGGGAAGAGGAAAAGGCTACACCTTC
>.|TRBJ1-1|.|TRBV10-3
CASSYSKPTAEAFF
TGTGCCAGCAGTTACTCCAAACCCACCGCTGAAGCTTTCTTT
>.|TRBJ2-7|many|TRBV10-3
CAISEAGPPSEQYF
TGTGCCATCAGTGAGGCGGGACCCCCCTCCGAGCAGTACTTC
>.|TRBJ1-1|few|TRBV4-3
CASSSGAPGAKLEKAFF
TGCGCCAGCAGTTCGGGGGCTCCAGGGGCCAAGCTAGAGAAAGCTTTCTTT
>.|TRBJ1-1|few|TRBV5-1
CASSLGDLREAFF
TGCGCCAGCAGCTTGGGGGACCTCCGAGAAGCTTTCTTT
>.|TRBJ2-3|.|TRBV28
CATLASTDTQYF
TGTGCCACCCTGGCTAGCACAGATACGCAGTATTTT
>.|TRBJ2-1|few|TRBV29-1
CSVAPSGYNEQFF
TGCAGCGTTGCTCCCTCAGGGTACAATGAGCAGTTCTTC
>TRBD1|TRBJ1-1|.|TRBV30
CAWGQGTTEAFF
TGTGCCTGGGGACAGGGGACGACTGAAGCTTTCTTT
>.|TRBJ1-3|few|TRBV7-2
CASGRDLSGNTIYF
TGTGCCAGCGGTCGGGACCTCTCTGGAAACACCATATATTTT
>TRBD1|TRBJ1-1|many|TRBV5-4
CASSIQGARGTEAFF
TGTGCCAGCAGCATACAGGGGGCGCGTGGGACTGAAGCTTTCTTT
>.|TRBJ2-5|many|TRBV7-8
CASSLGEAGETQYF
TGTGCCAGCAGCTTAGGCGAGGCAGGAGAGACCCAGTACTTC
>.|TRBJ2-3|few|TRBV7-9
CASSSVDTQYF
TGTGCCAGCAGCTCGGTAGATACGCAGTATTTT
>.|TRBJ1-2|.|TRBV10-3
CATDRPGNYGYTF
TGTGCCACCGACAGGCCCGGGAACTATGGCTACACCTTC
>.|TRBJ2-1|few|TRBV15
CATSNRRTYNEQFF
TGTGCCACCAGCAATAGACGAACCTACAATGAGCAGTTCTTC
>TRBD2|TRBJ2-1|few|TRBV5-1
CASSPPSMGLANNEQFF
TGCGCCAGCAGCCCACCCTCCATGGGACTAGCGAACAATGAGCAGTTCTTC
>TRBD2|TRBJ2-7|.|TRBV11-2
CASRPSGRVNEQYF
TGTGCCAGCAGACCTAGCGGGAGAGTCAACGAGCAGTACTTC
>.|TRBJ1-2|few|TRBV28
CASSPPQRPGALARYTF
TGTGCCAGCAGTCCTCCCCAGAGGCCCGGGGCGCTTGCCCGCTACACCTTC
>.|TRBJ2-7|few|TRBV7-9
CASSLGHLIPYEQYF
TGTGCCAGCAGCTTGGGACACCTCATTCCCTACGAGCAGTACTTC
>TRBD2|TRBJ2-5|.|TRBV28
CASGESSGGPMETQYF
TGTGCCAGCGGAGAAAGCAGCGGGGGCCCGATGGAGACCCAGTACTTC
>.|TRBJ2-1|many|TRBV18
CASSLRELDYNEQFF
TGTGCCAGCTCACTTCGGGAGCTAGACTACAATGAGCAGTTCTTC
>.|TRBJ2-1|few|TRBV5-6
CASSRRDEQFF
TGTGCCAGCAGCCGCCGGGATGAGCAGTTCTTC
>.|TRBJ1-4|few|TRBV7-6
CASSHNDGAAGVTNEKLFF
TGTGCCAGCAGTCACAACGATGGGGCAGCCGGGGTCACTAATGAAAAACTGTTTTTT
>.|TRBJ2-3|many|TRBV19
CASRISRLDTQYF
TGTGCCAGTAGGATAAGCAGATTAGATACGCAGTATTTT
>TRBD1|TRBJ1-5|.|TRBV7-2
CASRGQGVYQPQHF
TGTGCCAGCAGGGGACAGGGGGTGTATCAGCCCCAGCATTTT
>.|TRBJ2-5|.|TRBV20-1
CSASVGKTQYF
TGCAGTGCTAGTGTAGGGAAGACCCAGTACTTC
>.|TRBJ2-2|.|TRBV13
CASSLWGNTGELFF
TGTGCCAGCAGCCTTTGGGGGAACACCGGGGAGCTGTTTTTT
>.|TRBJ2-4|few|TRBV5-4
CASSVDGLLLNIQYF
TGTGCCAGCAGCGTGGACGGACTCCTACTAAACATTCAGTACTTC
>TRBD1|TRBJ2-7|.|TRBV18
CASSPFFPSGGVDEQYF
TGTGCCAGCTCACCCTTCTTTCCATCAGGGGGCGTGGACGAGCAGTACTTC
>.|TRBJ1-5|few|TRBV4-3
CASSQVRTGLNQPQHF
TGCGCCAGCAGCCAAGTTCGAACAGGACTCAATCAGCCCCAGCATTTT
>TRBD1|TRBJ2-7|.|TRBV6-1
CASRTNRGSYEQYF
TGTGCCAGCAGAACAAACAGGGGATCCTACGAGCAGTACTTC
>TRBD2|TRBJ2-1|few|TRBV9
CASSVRAGTYNEQFF
TGTGCCAGCAGCGTAAGAGCGGGAACCTACAATGAGCAGTTCTTC
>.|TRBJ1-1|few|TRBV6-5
CASSAPAGNTEAFF
TGTGCCAGCAGCGCCCCGGCTGGGAACACTGAAGCTTTCTTT
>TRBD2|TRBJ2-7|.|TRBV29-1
CSVLSEGRGVLPEQYF
TGCAGCGTTCTCTCAGAGGGACGGGGGGTTCTTCCCGAGCAGTACTTC
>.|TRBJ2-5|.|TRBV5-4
CASSLVASEETQYF
TGTGCCAGCAGCTTGGTAGCGAGTGAAGAGACCCAGTACTTC
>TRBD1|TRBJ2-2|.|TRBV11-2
CASRRTGAGTGELFF
TGTGCCAGCAGACGGACAGGGGCGGGAACCGGGGAGCTGTTTTTT
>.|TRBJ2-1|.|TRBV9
CASSVTGGPYNEQFF
TGTGCCAGCAGCGTCACCGGCGGTCCCTACAATGAGCAGTTCTTC
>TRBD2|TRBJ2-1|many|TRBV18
CASSPPSGGAYNEQFF
TGTGCCAGCTCACCACCGAGCGGGGGAGCCTACAATGAGCAGTTCTTC
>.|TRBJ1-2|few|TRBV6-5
CASSPTGDYGYTF
TGTGCCAGCAGTCCAACGGGGGACTATGGCTACACCTTC
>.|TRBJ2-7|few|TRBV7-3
CASSLTEGSGTYEQYF
TGTGCCAGCAGCTTAACGGAGGGATCGGGAACGTACGAGCAGTACTTC
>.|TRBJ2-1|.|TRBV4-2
CASSRGDNPSYNEQFF
TGTGCCAGCAGCCGGGGGGACAACCCGTCCTACAATGAGCAGTTCTTC
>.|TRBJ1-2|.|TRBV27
CASSSVIGGLRPYGYTF
TGTGCCAGCAGTTCCGTAATTGGGGGCCTCCGGCCTTATGGCTACACCTTC
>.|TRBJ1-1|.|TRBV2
CASSSEGRSEAFF
TGTGCCAGCAGTTCTGAGGGTAGGTCTGAAGCTTTCTTT